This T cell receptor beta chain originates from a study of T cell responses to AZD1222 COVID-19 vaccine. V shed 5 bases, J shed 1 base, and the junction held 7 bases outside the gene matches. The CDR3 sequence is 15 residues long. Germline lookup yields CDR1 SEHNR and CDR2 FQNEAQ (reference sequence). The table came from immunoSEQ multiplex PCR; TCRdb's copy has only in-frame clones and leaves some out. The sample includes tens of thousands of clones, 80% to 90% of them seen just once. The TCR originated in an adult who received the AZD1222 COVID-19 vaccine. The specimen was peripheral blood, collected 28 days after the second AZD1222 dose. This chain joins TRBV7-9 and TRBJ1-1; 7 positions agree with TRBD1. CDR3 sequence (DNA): TGTGCCAGCAGCATTCGACAGGGAGGGAACACTGAAGCTTTCTTT. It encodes CASSIRQGGNTEAFF.